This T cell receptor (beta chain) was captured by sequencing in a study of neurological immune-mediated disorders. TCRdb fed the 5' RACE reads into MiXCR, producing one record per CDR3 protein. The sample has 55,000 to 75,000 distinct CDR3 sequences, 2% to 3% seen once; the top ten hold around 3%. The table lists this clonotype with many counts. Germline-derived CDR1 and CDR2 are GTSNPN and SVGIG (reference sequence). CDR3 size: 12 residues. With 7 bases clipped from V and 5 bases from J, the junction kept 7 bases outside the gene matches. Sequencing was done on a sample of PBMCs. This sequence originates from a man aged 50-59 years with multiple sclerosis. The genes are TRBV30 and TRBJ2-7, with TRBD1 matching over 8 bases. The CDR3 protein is CALGQGGHEQYF. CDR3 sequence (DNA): TGTGCCTTAGGACAGGGCGGCCACGAGCAGTACTTC. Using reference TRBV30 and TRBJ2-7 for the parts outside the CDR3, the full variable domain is SQTIHQWPATLVQPVGSPLSLECTVEGTSNPNLYWYRQAAGRGLQLLFYSVGIGQISSEVPQNLSASRPQDRQFILSSKKLLLSDSGFYLCALGQGGHEQYFGPGTRLTVT.